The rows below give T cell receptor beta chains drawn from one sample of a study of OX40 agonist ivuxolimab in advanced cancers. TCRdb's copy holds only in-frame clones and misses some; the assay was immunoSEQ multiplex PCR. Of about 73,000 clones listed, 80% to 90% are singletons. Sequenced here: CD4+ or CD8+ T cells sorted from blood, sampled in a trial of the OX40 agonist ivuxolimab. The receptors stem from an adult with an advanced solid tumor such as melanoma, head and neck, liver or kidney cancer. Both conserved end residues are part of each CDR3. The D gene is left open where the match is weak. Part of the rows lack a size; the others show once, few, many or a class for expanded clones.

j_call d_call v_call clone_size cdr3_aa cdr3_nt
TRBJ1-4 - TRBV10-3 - CAISGETVRLFF TGTGCCATCAGTGGGGAGACAGTCCGTCTGTTTTTT
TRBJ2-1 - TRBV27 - CASSPRLVVTYNEQFF TGTGCCAGCAGTCCGAGACTAGTTGTAACCTACAATGAGCAGTTCTTC
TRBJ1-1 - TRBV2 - CASSVYRDRFLETEAFF TGTGCCAGCAGTGTCTACCGGGACCGCTTCTTGGAGACTGAAGCTTTCTTT
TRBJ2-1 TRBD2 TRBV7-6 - CASRPTSGEYNEQFF TGTGCCAGCAGACCCACTAGCGGAGAATACAATGAGCAGTTCTTC
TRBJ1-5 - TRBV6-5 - CASSYSSNQPQHF TGTGCCAGCAGTTACTCTAGCAATCAGCCCCAGCATTTT
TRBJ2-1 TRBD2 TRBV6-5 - CASSLDSGASYNEQFF TGTGCCAGCAGTTTAGATAGCGGGGCCTCCTACAATGAGCAGTTCTTC
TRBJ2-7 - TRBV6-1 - CASIRDSGGYEQYF TGTGCCAGCATCCGCGACTCCGGGGGCTACGAGCAGTACTTC
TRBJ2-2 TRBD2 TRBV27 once CASSLAGGGTGELFF TGTGCCAGCAGTTTAGCGGGAGGGGGCACCGGGGAGCTGTTTTTT
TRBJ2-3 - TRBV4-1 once CASSQGGGTDTQYF TGCGCCAGCAGCCAAGGCGGGGGCACAGATACGCAGTATTTT
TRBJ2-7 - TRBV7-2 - CASSLEGTGKSYEQYF TGTGCCAGCAGCTTAGAGGGCACAGGGAAATCCTACGAGCAGTACTTC